One and the same sample provided the 20 T cell receptor beta chains below, sequenced in a study of blood T cell repertoires in COVID-19. The assay was immunoSEQ multiplex PCR, and TCRdb's table has in-frame clones only and misses some. The table records hundreds of thousands of clones, 70% to 90% of them present only once. Sample: peripheral blood. The receptors stem from a woman aged 18-30 years who had recovered from COVID-19.

The rearrangement uses TRBV28 and TRBJ1-5; 9 bases match TRBD1. Trimming took 8 bases from V and 2 from J; bases not matched to a gene: 7. CDR1 is MDHEN and CDR2 is SYDVKM in the germline V gene. The CDR3 runs 15 residues. Here the CDR3 reads CASGTGRGGNQPQHF. The CDR3 DNA is TGTGCCAGCGGGACAGGGAGGGGTGGCAATCAGCCCCAGCATTTT.

The rearrangement uses TRBV2 and TRBJ1-1; D not certain. Trimming removed 4 bases from V and 11 bases from J, with 14 bases in between. This CDR3 spans 12 amino acids. Germline V CDR1 and CDR2: SNHLY, FYNNEI. CDR3 loop: CASSASPPSAFF. The CDR3 nucleotides are TGTGCCAGCAGTGCGAGTCCCCCATCGGCTTTCTTT.

The V call is TRBV5-1, the J call TRBJ2-1; the match to TRBD2 covers 11 bases. The CDR3 is made up of 17 amino acids. The germline V gene has CDR1 SGHRS and CDR2 YFSETQ. V was pared by 7 bases and J by 5 bases, with 14 bases of the junction left unmatched. CDR3 coding DNA: TGCGCCAGCGCCGAGACTAGCGGGATCTTTGTTAACAATGAGCAGTTCTTC. Amino acids: CASAETSGIFVNNEQFF.

The gene calls are TRBV6-4 and TRBJ1-2; 9 bases agree with TRBD1. Losses at the gene ends were 5 bases for V and 5 bases for J; bases not matched to a gene: 9. The CDR3 has 15 residues. Per germline, CDR1 MRHNA and CDR2 SNTAGT. In nucleotides, the CDR3 is TGTGCCAGCAGTCGATTGACAGGGGGTTCTTATGGCTACACCTTC. Residues: CASSRLTGGSYGYTF.

The chain recombines TRBV6-5 with TRBJ1-3; D may be TRBD1 (5 bases). This CDR3 is 14 amino acids long. Germline lookup yields CDR1 MNHEY and CDR2 SVGAGI. Trimming removed 6 bases from V and 4 bases from J, with 13 bases in between. This chain's CDR3 is CASSPGLTGNTIYF. Written as DNA, the CDR3 is TGTGCCAGCAGCCCGGGACTAACCGGAAACACCATATATTTT.

The CDR3 nucleotides are TGTGCCAGCAAATCCGGGACAGGCTATAATTCACCCCTCCACTTT. This encodes CASKSGTGYNSPLHF. V gene TRBV28 combines with J gene TRBJ1-6; TRBD1 matches 8 bases. With 7 bases clipped from V and 3 bases from J, the junction kept 5 bases outside the gene matches. The CDR3 totals 15 residues. The V gene's germline CDR1 is MDHEN and CDR2 SYDVKM.

This rearrangement joins TRBV7-3 to TRBJ2-2, with D possibly being TRBD1 (6 bases). Germline values: CDR1 SGHTA, CDR2 FQGTGA. The CDR3 has 16 residues. The V end lost 1 base, the J end lost 2 bases, and 11 bases lay between the germline ends. CDR3: CASSLMGQRNTGELFF. The CDR3 nucleotides are TGTGCCAGCAGCTTAATGGGACAACGAAACACCGGGGAGCTGTTTTTT.

The V and J genes are TRBV12-3 or TRBV12-4 and TRBJ1-3; D uncertain. V shed 6 bases and J shed 4 bases, with 7 bases lying between them. CDR3 length: 12 residues. CDR3: CASRTQGNTIYF. The CDR3, as DNA: TGTGCCAGCAGGACACAGGGAAACACCATATATTTT.

This chain links TRBV5-1 with TRBJ1-2, with 9 bases fitting TRBD1. The junction had 2 bases not matched to a gene; V was cut back by 3 bases and J by 2 bases. Germline V gene sequence: CDR1 SGHRS, CDR2 YFSETQ. The CDR3 is 14 amino acids. The CDR3 bases are TGCGCCAGCAGCTCGGGGACAGGGAACTATGGCTACACCTTC. Amino acids: CASSSGTGNYGYTF.

The gene calls are TRBV4-2 and TRBJ2-1; 12 positions match TRBD2. CDR1 is LGHNA, CDR2 YNFKEQ, per germline. Unmatched junction bases numbered 1, after V lost 1 base and J lost 6 bases. The CDR3 runs 15 residues. The CDR3 DNA reads as TGTGCCAGCAGCCAAGGGACTAGCGGGACCAATGAGCAGTTCTTC. Translating gives CASSQGTSGTNEQFF.

This sequence joins TRBV19 and TRBJ2-7; 9 bases line up with TRBD1. This CDR3 has 14 amino acids. Germline lookup yields CDR1 LNHDA and CDR2 SQIVND (reference sequence). With 4 bases clipped from V and 4 bases from J, the junction kept 5 bases outside the gene matches. The CDR3: CASSTGTGIYEQYF. The CDR3 coding sequence is TGTGCCAGTAGTACCGGGACAGGGATTTACGAGCAGTACTTC.

This chain joins TRBV19 and TRBJ1-1; maybe TRBD1 (5 bases). CDR1 and CDR2 (germline): LNHDA, SQIVND (reference sequence). The CDR3 length is 13 residues. The V gene lost 5 bases and the J gene lost 3 bases, with 10 bases spanning the gap. CDR3 amino acids: CASSLLGDTEAFF. The CDR3, as DNA: TGTGCCAGTAGTCTATTAGGGGACACTGAAGCTTTCTTT.

This chain connects TRBV29-1 to TRBJ1-1; D is uncertain. V was clipped by 1 base and J by 2 bases, with 5 bases between them. Germline V CDR1 and CDR2: SQVTM, ANQGSEA. CDR3 length: 12 residues. CDR3: CSVEAGNTEAFF. In DNA form, the CDR3 reads TGCAGCGTTGAAGCGGGAAACACTGAAGCTTTCTTT.

About this clone itself: This sample also contains other DNA sequences that code for the same CDR3. The chain is built from TRBV12-3 or TRBV12-4 and TRBJ2-7, with 9 bases identical to TRBD1. The CDR3 extends over 12 amino acids. V was clipped by 8 bases and J by 4 bases; unmatched bases: 3. CDR3 sequence: CASSTGGYEQYF. The CDR3 bases are TGTGCCAGCTCGACAGGGGGATACGAGCAGTACTTC.

The chain joins TRBV6-4 to TRBJ2-1; a weak D match, TRBD1 (5 bases). The V and J ends lost 1 base and 2 bases respectively, with 12 bases between them. The CDR3 loop spans 16 amino acids. Per the germline V gene, CDR1 is MRHNA and CDR2 is SNTAGT. The CDR3 DNA sequence: TGTGCCAGCAGTGACTGGGGCGGTTTGGCCTACAATGAGCAGTTCTTC. Protein sequence: CASSDWGGLAYNEQFF.

This clone was recorded a few times. V usage is TRBV6-2 or TRBV6-3 and J usage is TRBJ2-1; a weak D match, TRBD1 (5 bases). Germline CDR1 MNHEY, CDR2 SVGEGT. V shed 2 bases and J shed 3 bases, with 23 bases lying between them. The CDR3 totals 19 residues. The CDR3 coding sequence is TGTGCCAGCAGTTACCCCTTTGGGGCGGACCAACCCTTCTACAATGAGCAGTTCTTC. Translation: CASSYPFGADQPFYNEQFF.

The chain employs TRBV4-1 and TRBJ2-7; D is possibly TRBD1 (5 bases). Germline V gene data show CDR1 as MGHRA and CDR2 as YSYEKL. The germline V and J ends were trimmed by 8 bases and 0 bases, with 26 bases remaining between them. The length of the CDR3 is 18 residues. CDR3 in DNA: TGCGCCAGCTCGAAAGTCTGGGCGCCTAGTGGGGCCTCCTACGAGCAGTACTTC. Its translation: CASSKVWAPSGASYEQYF.

This sequence joins TRBV6-5 and TRBJ1-5; 7 nucleotides line up with TRBD1. V gave up 6 bases and J gave up 3 bases; unmatched junction bases: 8. CDR3 length: 15 amino acids. The V gene's germline CDR1 is MNHEY and CDR2 SVGAGI. The CDR3 spells CASRSGQRNNQPQHF. Here the CDR3 DNA reads TGTGCCAGCAGGTCGGGACAGCGAAACAATCAGCCCCAGCATTTT.

The gene calls are TRBV11-2 and TRBJ2-7; 8 nucleotides align to TRBD1. The CDR3 sequence is 17 residues long. Germline assignment: CDR1 SGHAT and CDR2 FQNNGV. J was trimmed by 0 bases and V by 4 bases; bases with no gene match: 11. CDR3 nucleotides: TGTGCCAGCAGCTGGGGGTACCGGGACAGGAGCTCCTACGAGCAGTACTTC. Its translation is CASSWGYRDRSSYEQYF.

For the CDR3, the DNA is TGTGCCTGGAGTGCTAGCGGGCTTGGCGATACGCAGTATTTT. Translating it yields CAWSASGLGDTQYF. The gene calls are TRBV30 and TRBJ2-3, with TRBD2 matching over 8 bases. Germline V gene data show CDR1 as GTSNPN and CDR2 as SVGIG (reference sequence). This CDR3 comprises 14 residues. V lost 1 base and J lost 6; bases outside the gene matches: 6.